One and the same sample provided the 21 T cell receptor beta chains below, sequenced in a study of T cells in women clearing cervical HPV infection. Data came from immunoSEQ multiplex PCR; TCRdb stores just in-frame clones and leaves some out. The repertoire table contains more than 30,000 clones. The sequenced sample consisted of blood buffy coat. These receptors came from a woman aged 18-69 years with a cervical HPV16 infection that either progressed to CIN3+ or cleared (not recorded which).

As regards this clone: Read coverage stops 3 residues before the CDR3 terminus; the germline J gene supplies the remainder. This chain joins TRBV30 and TRBJ2-5; 7 bases map to TRBD1. The V segment lost 0 bases and the J segment 4 bases; nucleotides outside the gene matches: 2. CDR3 length: 13 amino acids. From germline, CDR1 is GTSNPN and CDR2 SVGIG (reference sequence). The CDR3: CAWSVGGAETQYF. The DNA read from the CDR3 is TGTGCCTGGAGTGTAGGGGGCGCAGAGACC.

Comments on this clone: The read terminates 3 residues before the CDR3 end, so the remaining end is supplied by the germline J gene. The chain carries TRBV19 and TRBJ1-1; D not resolved. The V end lost 10 bases, the J end lost 2 bases, and 20 bases lay between the germline ends. Germline V gene data show CDR1 as LNHDA and CDR2 as SQIVND (reference sequence). The CDR3 covers 15 residues. CDR3 DNA (partial): TGTGCCACGAGTAGTAATTTGCGGGTTAACACTGAA. It translates to CATSSNLRVNTE. The CDR3 reads in full as CATSSNLRVNTEAFF.

The sequenced CDR3 bases are TGCAGTGCGTGGATCCGGGACAGCTACAATGAG. It is translated as CSAWIRDSYNE. The CDR3, in full, reads CSAWIRDSYNEQFF. The chain couples TRBV20-1 to TRBJ2-1, with TRBD1 identical over 7 bases. The read gets to within 3 residues of the CDR3 end, and the germline J gene fills in the rest. The CDR3 is 14 residues long. J was trimmed by 3 bases and V by 6 bases; bases with no gene match: 8. Germline CDR1 DFQATT, CDR2 SNEGSKA (reference sequence).

This CDR3 reads CASSELYRAYEQYF. The covered CDR3 bases are TGTGCCAGCAGTGAACTTTACAGGGCCTACGAG. The chain carries TRBV6-1 and TRBJ2-7, with D possibly TRBD1 on 6 matching bases. The read halts 3 residues ahead of the CDR3 end, with the missing end drawn from the germline J gene. Germline V gene data show CDR1 as MNHNS and CDR2 as SASEGT. This CDR3 is built from 14 residues. Trimming took off 2 bases at V and 2 bases at J, with 10 bases between the two ends.

A word on this clone: The DNA ends 3 residues before the CDR3 does, and the rest of the CDR3 is filled in from the germline J gene. The chain carries TRBV7-3 and TRBJ2-1; 10 nucleotides align to TRBD2. Trimming took 5 bases from V and 9 from J; bases not matched to a gene: 4. This CDR3 spans 13 amino acids. Germline CDR1 and CDR2: SGHTA and FQGTGA. The CDR3 loop is CASSALAGVEQFF. CDR3 DNA, as far as it was read: TGTGCCAGCAGCGCCCTAGCGGGAGTTGAG.

Details on this clone: The read stops 3 residues short of the end of the CDR3; the missing end is completed from the germline J gene. The genes are TRBV27 and TRBJ1-2; 7 bases agree with TRBD1. Germline CDR1 and CDR2: MNHEY and SMNVEV (reference sequence). CDR3 size: 15 residues. J was trimmed by 5 bases and V by 5 bases; bases with no gene match: 11. CDR3 residues: CASSLYRGDGYGYTF. The CDR3 DNA, read in part, is TGTGCCAGCAGTCTTTACAGGGGCGACGGATATGGC.

On this clone: The read terminates 3 residues ahead of where the CDR3 ends, so the germline J gene completes it. The chain employs TRBV19 and TRBJ2-4, with D possibly being TRBD2 (5 bases). Germline CDR1 reads LNHDA; CDR2 reads SQIVND (reference sequence). The CDR3 is 14 residues long. The sequenced part of the CDR3 DNA is TGTGCCAGTAGTCCAACCCGGGGATTCGCTGGT. This sequence encodes CASSPTRGFAG. The full-length CDR3 reads as CASSPTRGFAGQYF.

Details on this clone: The read terminates 3 residues ahead of where the CDR3 ends, so the germline J gene completes it. This rearrangement joins TRBV18 to TRBJ2-2, with TRBD1 as a possible D gene (6 bases). The V end was cut by 2 bases, the J end by 5 bases, with 12 bases between. Germline values: CDR1 KGHSH, CDR2 LQKENI. CDR3 length: 15 residues. CDR3 DNA, as far as it was read: TGTGCCAGCTCACCAGCGACCAGGGGTACCGGGGAG. It yields the protein CASSPATRGTGE. The full CDR3 protein reads CASSPATRGTGELFF.

As for this clone: The read terminates 3 residues ahead of where the CDR3 ends, so the germline J gene completes it. This chain uses TRBV7-2 with TRBJ2-3, with D unclear. V shed 0 bases and J shed 0 bases, with 4 bases lying between them. CDR1 SGHTA and CDR2 FQGNSA come from the germline V gene. This CDR3 contains 14 residues. This chain's CDR3 is CASSLARSTDTQYF. The sequenced part of the CDR3 DNA is TGTGCCAGCAGCTTAGCGCGAAGCACAGATACG.

Concerning this clone itself: From the germline J gene comes the end of the CDR3, since the read stops 3 residues before it. The chain recombines TRBV30 with TRBJ1-5, with TRBD1 matching 8 bases. The germline V gene encodes CDR1 GTSNPN and CDR2 SVGIG (reference sequence). The length of the CDR3 is 13 residues. J was trimmed by 7 bases and V by 5 bases; bases with no gene match: 7. CDR3 DNA (partial): TGTGCCTGGGGGTATACAGGGGGGCAGCCC. Translation: CAWGYTGGQP. The full CDR3 protein reads CAWGYTGGQPQHF.

On this clone itself: The read finishes 3 residues shy of the CDR3 end, and the germline J gene is used to complete it. The chain is built from TRBV5-1 and TRBJ2-7, with 7 positions matching TRBD2. The CDR3 covers 15 residues. The V segment lost 2 bases and the J segment 5 bases; nucleotides outside the gene matches: 10. Germline CDR1 reads SGHRS; CDR2 reads YFSETQ. Partial CDR3 DNA: TGCGCCAGCAGCTTAATAAGCGGGGAGGTGGACGAG. Translated, it gives CASSLISGEVDE. The entire CDR3 reads CASSLISGEVDEQYF.

In regard to this clone: Sequencing ends 3 residues short of the CDR3 end; the germline J gene provides the rest. The chain combines TRBV6-2 or TRBV6-3 with TRBJ2-2; no clear D gene. The CDR3 is 12 amino acids. Germline CDR1 is MNHEY and CDR2 is SVGEGT. V dropped 3 bases and J dropped 6 bases, with 5 bases sitting between them. CDR3 DNA (partial): TGTGCCAGCAGTTATCAGGCCGGGGAG. Encoded protein: CASSYQAGE. The complete CDR3 sequence is CASSYQAGELFF.

CDR3 DNA (partial): TGCGCCAGCAGCACACGAGGTACAGGGGTCGGC. Protein sequence: CASSTRGTGVG. The full CDR3 protein is CASSTRGTGVGYTF. V gene TRBV5-1 combines with J gene TRBJ1-2; TRBD1 aligns across 7 bases. The read is 3 residues too short to cover the CDR3 end, so that end is filled in from the germline J gene. Germline V gene lookup returns CDR1 SGHRS and CDR2 YFSETQ. The CDR3 is 14 residues long.

Of note for this clone: The CDR3 is cut off 3 residues early in the read; its end comes from the germline J gene. The chain couples TRBV7-3 to TRBJ1-4; a possible D gene is TRBD1 (5 bases). The CDR3 loop spans 14 amino acids. The germline V gene has CDR1 SGHTA and CDR2 FQGTGA. The part of the CDR3 DNA that was read is TGTGCCAGCAGCTCATACTCTGGGGCCAACGTA. Amino acids: CASSSYSGANV. The whole CDR3 protein is CASSSYSGANVLFF. Based on the CDR3 plus reference TRBV7-3 and TRBJ1-4, the full variable domain is GAGVSQTPSNKVTEKGKYVELRCDPISGHTALYWYRQSLGQGPEFLIYFQGTGAADDSGLPNDRFFAVRPEGSVSTLKIQRTERGDSAVYLCASSSYSGANVLFFGSGTQLSVL.

To note about this clone: The sequenced fragment ends 3 residues before the CDR3 boundary, so the rest is inferred from the germline J gene. The J gene is TRBJ2-5, the V gene TRBV30; 9 bases align to TRBD2. V shed 0 bases, J shed 4 bases, and the junction held 3 bases outside the gene matches. Looked up from germline, CDR1 is GTSNPN and CDR2 is SVGIG (reference sequence). The CDR3 has 14 amino acids. CDR3 sequence: CAWSVSGRIETQYF. CDR3 DNA, as far as it was read: TGTGCCTGGAGTGTGAGCGGGAGGATAGAGACC.

Of note for this clone: The CDR3 is cut off 3 residues early in the read; its end comes from the germline J gene. The rearrangement joins TRBV2 to TRBJ2-2; 8 bases are a match to TRBD2. From germline, CDR1 is SNHLY and CDR2 FYNNEI. V shed 6 bases, J shed 0 bases, and the junction held 3 bases outside the gene matches. This CDR3 comprises 15 residues. The CDR3 bases that were read are TGTGCCAGCAGCCTTAGCGGGGCGAACACCGGGGAG. Translation: CASSLSGANTGE. The entire CDR3 protein reads CASSLSGANTGELFF.

About this clone: The CDR3 extends 3 residues past the end of the read, so its final part is completed from the germline J gene. The rearrangement links TRBV19 to TRBJ1-4; a possible D gene is TRBD1 (6 bases). The germline gives CDR1 LNHDA, CDR2 SQIVND (reference sequence). The germline V and J ends were trimmed by 6 bases and 4 bases, with 18 bases remaining between them. The CDR3 consists of 16 residues. The CDR3 DNA, read in part, is TGTGCCAGTAGCCGTGGGGGGGCGCAGGGTAATGAAAAA. It is translated as CASSRGGAQGNEK. In full, the CDR3 reads CASSRGGAQGNEKLFF.

In the case of this clone: The sequenced fragment ends 3 residues before the CDR3 boundary, so the rest is inferred from the germline J gene. The chain links TRBV11-2 to TRBJ2-3, with D unclear. The germline CDR1 and CDR2 sequences are SGHAT and FQNNGV. V lost 0 bases and J 0 bases, leaving 4 bases between the germline ends. This CDR3 has 14 residues. The DNA read from the CDR3 is TGTGCCAGCAGCTTAGATCGGAGCACAGATACG. Translating gives CASSLDRSTDT. The whole CDR3 protein is CASSLDRSTDTQYF.

Details on this clone: The missing CDR3 end, 3 residues past where the read stops, is filled in from the germline J gene. The genes are TRBV7-9 and TRBJ2-1; tentative D call: TRBD2 (5 bases). Deletions cut 6 bases from V and 3 bases from J, with 9 bases between. This CDR3 has 13 amino acids. Germline CDR1 reads SEHNR; CDR2 reads FQNEAQ (reference sequence). CDR3 DNA, as far as it was read: TGTGCCAGCAGTGAGGGCGTCTACAATGAG. This encodes CASSEGVYNE. The complete CDR3 sequence is CASSEGVYNEQFF.

As concerns this clone: The sequence runs out 3 residues before the end of the CDR3; the remainder is reconstructed from the germline J gene. The genes are TRBV10-3 and TRBJ1-2, with D uncertain. Germline CDR1 ENHRY, CDR2 SYGVKD. V lost 0 bases, J lost 7 bases, and 9 bases lay in between. This CDR3 has 13 amino acids. CDR3 protein: CAISESRGRGYTF. The CDR3 bases that were read are TGTGCCATCAGTGAGTCCCGGGGTCGTGGC.

With respect to this clone: The missing CDR3 end, 3 residues past where the read stops, is filled in from the germline J gene. The chain joins TRBV27 to TRBJ2-7; D is perhaps TRBD2 (6 bases). V lost 0 bases to trimming and J lost 3 bases, with 12 bases between them. CDR3 length: 15 amino acids. Germline lookup yields CDR1 MNHEY and CDR2 SMNVEV (reference sequence). The CDR3 sequence: CASSLSGGWHYEQYF. CDR3 DNA, as far as it was read: TGTGCCAGCAGTTTATCTGGGGGGTGGCACTACGAG.